This T cell receptor beta chain was found in a study of identical twins. Study findings and constraints: Invariant MAIT and iNKT cells are populations that could partly confound zero-insertion analyses. Among monozygotic twins, out-of-frame TCR alpha sharing exceeded what models predicted.

A universal primer site was created by template switching, with the cDNA bearing unique molecular identifiers. TCRdb redid the calling of the 5' RACE reads with MiXCR, one entry per CDR3 protein. The sample has 400,000 to 500,000 distinct CDR3 sequences, under 20% seen once; the top ten hold less than 15%. This clonotype was seen more than once but under ten times. Its antigen is undetermined. V was clipped by 0 bases and J by 4 bases, with 6 bases between them. The V gene's germline CDR1 is SGHAT and CDR2 FQNNGV. The CDR3 runs 13 residues. The receptor was isolated from a man in his fifties or sixties in good health. The J gene is TRBJ2-5, the V gene TRBV11-2; no reliable D call. Specimen: naive T cells sorted from blood. For the CDR3, the DNA is TGTGCCAGCAGCTTAGAGTGGACAGAGACCCAGTACTTC. Protein sequence: CASSLEWTETQYF.